A selection of T cell receptor beta chains follows, all from one sample in a study of cytomegalovirus exposure and HLA in healthy donors. The method was immunoSEQ multiplex PCR; TCRdb's version includes in-frame clones alone and lacks a portion of them. The sample includes about 120,000 clones, approximately 69% of them seen just once. Sequenced sample: PBMCs. The receptors shown here come from a man between 35 and 55 years old in good health and CMV-seropositive. CDR3s include the opening cysteine and the closing phenylalanine or tryptophan. Fields, in order: D gene, clone size, V gene, J gene, CDR3 DNA, CDR3 protein. The D gene is left open where the match is weak. Rows give clone size only sometimes, using once, few, many, or a class for an expanded clone.

D: TRBD1
size: -
V: TRBV7-3
J: TRBJ2-7
DNA: TGTGCCAGCAGCTTAACGGCAGGGGGCGGGTACGAGCAGTACTTC
CDR3: CASSLTAGGGYEQYF

D: TRBD1
size: few
V: TRBV11-3
J: TRBJ2-2
DNA: TGTGCCAGCAGCCCTATCTTGGGGACAGGGGGTACCGGGGAGCTGTTTTTT
CDR3: CASSPILGTGGTGELFF

D: -
size: -
V: TRBV11-1
J: TRBJ2-2
DNA: TGTGCCAGCAGCTTAGTAGCGGAAGCCGGGGAGCTGTTTTTT
CDR3: CASSLVAEAGELFF

D: TRBD1
size: -
V: TRBV4-2
J: TRBJ1-2
DNA: TGTGCCAGCAGCAAAGACAGGGATGTCTATGGCTACACCTTC
CDR3: CASSKDRDVYGYTF

D: TRBD1
size: -
V: TRBV19
J: TRBJ1-2
DNA: TGTGCCAGTAGTAAGGGACAGGGGGTTTTTTACACCTTC
CDR3: CASSKGQGVFYTF

D: -
size: -
V: TRBV21-1
J: TRBJ2-5
DNA: TGTGCCAGGCCTAAGCGGGGGGGACTAGCGGGAGGGCCGGTCCAAGAGACCCAGTACTTC
CDR3: CARPKRGGLAGGPVQETQYF

D: TRBD2
size: -
V: TRBV6-4
J: TRBJ2-2
DNA: TGTGCCAGCAGAAGCGGGGGCGCGAACACCGGGGAGCTGTTTTTT
CDR3: CASRSGGANTGELFF

D: -
size: -
V: TRBV15
J: TRBJ2-2
DNA: TGTGCCACCAGCAGAGACAGGGTTGGAGCGACCGGGGAGCTGTTTTTT
CDR3: CATSRDRVGATGELFF

D: -
size: -
V: TRBV11-1
J: TRBJ2-2
DNA: TGTGCCAGCAGCTCGAGGGGGACGAACACCGGGGAGCTGTTTTTT
CDR3: CASSSRGTNTGELFF

D: TRBD2
size: -
V: TRBV11-2
J: TRBJ2-2
DNA: TGTGCCAGCAGCTTGGCGACTAGCGGGGGGGGCGCCGAGCTGTTTTTT
CDR3: CASSLATSGGGAELFF

D: TRBD1
size: -
V: TRBV4-1
J: TRBJ1-4
DNA: TGCGCCAGCAGCCAAGTAAAACAGGGGAGGAAGGAAAAACTGTTTTTT
CDR3: CASSQVKQGRKEKLFF

D: -
size: -
V: TRBV6-5
J: TRBJ1-3
DNA: TGTGCCAGCAGGGGCACAGGGTTCGAAAACACCATATATTTT
CDR3: CASRGTGFENTIYF

D: TRBD1
size: -
V: TRBV28
J: TRBJ1-2
DNA: TGTGCCAGCAGTATGACAGGGGGCTATGGCTACACCTTC
CDR3: CASSMTGGYGYTF